This T cell receptor (beta chain) was documented in a study of post-analysis software for immune sequencing data. As for the study in general: Both relapsing-remitting and secondary progressive multiple sclerosis featured among the disease courses, as did progressive-relapsing multiple sclerosis. Study results and caveats: F measure grouped same-batch samples tightly together. Patients used a few TRBV segments, including TRBV5-6, TRBV5-1 and TRBV20-1, more often than controls. Compared with controls, patients showed significantly lower normalized Chao1 diversity.

Only a few counts were recorded for this clonotype. Its antigen is undetermined. Libraries were made from TCR beta cDNA, and they carried unique molecular identifiers. The yield from roughly 1 to 10 million T cells was roughly 500,000 cDNA molecules in total. TCRdb itself ran the PCR reads through MiXCR, one entry per CDR3 protein. Of roughly 800,000 distinct CDR3 sequences detected, 25% to 30% appear once; the ten largest clones hold roughly 0.54%. The CDR3 is 17 residues long. Germline V gene data show CDR1 as MNHNS and CDR2 as SASEGT. V was clipped by 5 bases and J by 2 bases; unmatched bases: 7. The sequence derives from a girl aged 10 to 17 with multiple sclerosis. V gene TRBV6-1 combines with J gene TRBJ1-6; 9 bases are shared with TRBD1. Sequenced input: blood. In DNA form, the CDR3 reads TGTGCCAGCAGTCGCCGGACAGGGGCGGCCTATAATTCACCCCTCCACTTT. It yields the protein CASSRRTGAAYNSPLHF.